Listed below are T cell receptor beta chains from one sample, sequenced in a study of blood T cell repertoires in COVID-19. Using immunoSEQ multiplex PCR, the repertoire was profiled, and TCRdb retains in-frame clones only, with some absent. The sample gives 70,000 to 85,000 clones, 86% of which show up once; roughly 20% is in the top ten. Sequencing was carried out using peripheral blood. The receptors were sampled from a woman older than 75 in a cohort sampled during active or convalescent COVID-19. Each CDR3 is given with its conserved first and last residue. Fields, in order: J gene, D gene, V gene, clone size, CDR3 DNA, CDR3 protein. The D gene is left open where the match is weak. The listing skips clone size in some rows; elsewhere it reads once, few, many or a size class.

J: TRBJ2-3; D: TRBD2; V: TRBV10-2; size: .; DNA: TGCGCCAGCAGTGAGGGGCTAGCGGGTACTGGCACAGATACGCAGTATTTT; CDR3: CASSEGLAGTGTDTQYF
J: TRBJ1-4; D: .; V: TRBV7-9; size: .; DNA: TGTGCCAGCAGTCCAAGACAAGCAACTAATGAAAAACTGTTTTTT; CDR3: CASSPRQATNEKLFF
J: TRBJ1-1; D: .; V: TRBV2; size: .; DNA: TGTGCCAGCACTTGGGGCGGGGGCACTGAAGCTTTCTTT; CDR3: CASTWGGGTEAFF
J: TRBJ1-2; D: .; V: TRBV6-5; size: .; DNA: TGTGCCAGCAGGGACTCCGGGGGGTATGGCTACACCTTC; CDR3: CASRDSGGYGYTF
J: TRBJ1-1; D: .; V: TRBV7-2; size: .; DNA: TGTGCCAGCAGCTTAGGCAGGGTTACGACTGAAGCTTTCTTT; CDR3: CASSLGRVTTEAFF
J: TRBJ1-6; D: .; V: TRBV27; size: few; DNA: TGTGCCAGCAGTTCCTCAAGGAGCTCCTATAATTCACCCCTCCACTTT; CDR3: CASSSSRSSYNSPLHF
J: TRBJ2-7; D: TRBD1; V: TRBV30; size: .; DNA: TGTGCCTGGAGTGACCCAGGGGGTAGGGACGAGCAGTACTTC; CDR3: CAWSDPGGRDEQYF
J: TRBJ2-1; D: TRBD2; V: TRBV11-2; size: .; DNA: TGTGCCAGCAGCTTAGCGGGAGGTACCTACAATGAGCAGTTCTTC; CDR3: CASSLAGGTYNEQFF
J: TRBJ2-1; D: TRBD2; V: TRBV15; size: .; DNA: TGTGCCACCAGCAGCCCTGGGACTAGCGGGGCCCTCAATGAGCAGTTCTTC; CDR3: CATSSPGTSGALNEQFF
J: TRBJ2-3; D: .; V: TRBV7-9; size: few; DNA: TGTGCCAGCAGCTTAGCGCTGGGCGGGGCGACAGATACGCAGTATTTT; CDR3: CASSLALGGATDTQYF
J: TRBJ1-5; D: TRBD1; V: TRBV5-6; size: .; DNA: TGTGCCAGCAGCTTGCAGGGGGGTCAGCCCCAGCATTTT; CDR3: CASSLQGGQPQHF
J: TRBJ2-3; D: .; V: TRBV7-3; size: .; DNA: TGTGCCAGCAGCCCGGCGGGCGGCAGCACAGATACGCAGTATTTT; CDR3: CASSPAGGSTDTQYF
J: TRBJ1-5; D: .; V: TRBV2; size: .; DNA: TGTGCCAGCAGTGAAGGCGGCAGTCCGCCCCAGCATTTT; CDR3: CASSEGGSPPQHF
J: TRBJ1-4; D: .; V: TRBV27; size: .; DNA: TGTGCCAGCAGTTTCCTGCTGACAGATCAAACTAATGAAAAACTGTTTTTT; CDR3: CASSFLLTDQTNEKLFF
J: TRBJ2-5; D: TRBD1; V: TRBV10-3; size: .; DNA: TGTGCCATCAGTTTTACAGGGGAAGAGACCCAGTACTTC; CDR3: CAISFTGEETQYF
J: TRBJ2-5; D: .; V: TRBV5-6; size: .; DNA: TGTGCCAGCAGCTTGGTAGAGTTGGGCAGGGAGACCCAGTACTTC; CDR3: CASSLVELGRETQYF
J: TRBJ1-2; D: TRBD1; V: TRBV7-9; size: once; DNA: TGTGCCAGCAGCTTTACCGGGACAGTAAACTATGGCTACACCTTC; CDR3: CASSFTGTVNYGYTF
J: TRBJ1-6; D: TRBD1; V: TRBV5-1; size: .; DNA: TGCGCCAGCAGCTTGGAGAGGGGGCAGGTTAATTCACCCCTCCACTTT; CDR3: CASSLERGQVNSPLHF
J: TRBJ1-6; D: TRBD1; V: TRBV27; size: .; DNA: TGTGCCAGCACCTCGGACAGGGTGGGATCACCCCTCCACTTT; CDR3: CASTSDRVGSPLHF
J: TRBJ1-4; D: .; V: TRBV18; size: .; DNA: TGTGCCAGCTCACCAGGCGGGGGCGGTAATGAAAAACTGTTTTTT; CDR3: CASSPGGGGNEKLFF
J: TRBJ1-2; D: TRBD1; V: TRBV18; size: .; DNA: TGTGCCAGCTCACCGCCCCTGGACAGGGGGCGGGCTGGCTACACCTTC; CDR3: CASSPPLDRGRAGYTF
J: TRBJ2-1; D: TRBD2; V: TRBV28; size: .; DNA: TGTGCCAGCAGTCCCACCCCCGAGGGACGAGCGGGGGTTTACAATGAGCAGTTCTTC; CDR3: CASSPTPEGRAGVYNEQFF
J: TRBJ2-1; D: TRBD2; V: TRBV11-2; size: once; DNA: TGTGCCAGCAGCTTAAGTATCGGTAGCGGGAATGAGCAGTTCTTC; CDR3: CASSLSIGSGNEQFF
J: TRBJ2-1; D: .; V: TRBV2; size: .; DNA: TGTGCCAGCAGTGGGTCTCGCGGCGATGAGCAGTTCTTC; CDR3: CASSGSRGDEQFF
J: TRBJ1-6; D: .; V: TRBV28; size: .; DNA: TGTGCCAGCAGTCCAGGTTACAATTCACCCCTCCACTTT; CDR3: CASSPGYNSPLHF
J: TRBJ2-1; D: TRBD2; V: TRBV28; size: .; DNA: TGTGCCAGCAGTTACCAGCGGGAGAGAAAGTTCTTC; CDR3: CASSYQRERKFF
J: TRBJ1-2; D: .; V: TRBV19; size: .; DNA: TGTGCCAGTAGTATCGGTGGAGTCTTGAACTATGGCTACACCTTC; CDR3: CASSIGGVLNYGYTF
J: TRBJ2-1; D: .; V: TRBV5-1; size: .; DNA: TGCGCCAGCAGCTTGGATGGGAGGATCTCCTACAATGAGCAGTTCTTC; CDR3: CASSLDGRISYNEQFF
J: TRBJ2-1; D: .; V: TRBV30; size: .; DNA: TGTGCCTGGAGTAGGGTGGCTAGCAGGAATGAGCAGTTCTTC; CDR3: CAWSRVASRNEQFF
J: TRBJ2-3; D: TRBD2; V: TRBV29-1; size: .; DNA: TGCAGCGTTGAACCAATTTTAGCGGGAGTTGATATAGATACGCAGTATTTT; CDR3: CSVEPILAGVDIDTQYF
J: TRBJ1-2; D: .; V: TRBV10-2; size: .; DNA: TGCGCCAGCAGTGAGTCATCTAGGGGCTCTGGAGTCTACACCTTC; CDR3: CASSESSRGSGVYTF
J: TRBJ2-1; D: TRBD2; V: TRBV19; size: .; DNA: TGTGCCAGTAGTATCGGGTGGACTAGCGGGAGATTCGATGAGCAGTTCTTC; CDR3: CASSIGWTSGRFDEQFF
J: TRBJ2-5; D: .; V: TRBV11-2; size: .; DNA: TGTGCCAGCAGCTTAGAGAGTTTGCGCACCGGCAGTCGGACAAACTTC; CDR3: CASSLESLRTGSRTNF
J: TRBJ2-2; D: .; V: TRBV9; size: .; DNA: TGTGCCAGCAGCGACCGTCGGAGCGGGGAGCTGTTTTTT; CDR3: CASSDRRSGELFF
J: TRBJ2-7; D: TRBD2; V: TRBV2; size: .; DNA: TGTGCCAGCACTTCCTTGGGGGCGGGGGGCGGCGAGCAGTACTTC; CDR3: CASTSLGAGGGEQYF
J: TRBJ2-1; D: .; V: TRBV6-5; size: .; DNA: TGTGCCAGCAGCCGGTACGGTGAGCAGTTCTTC; CDR3: CASSRYGEQFF
J: TRBJ2-1; D: .; V: TRBV5-5; size: .; DNA: TGTGCCAGCAGCTTAAGGGGGAAGGAGCAGTTCTTC; CDR3: CASSLRGKEQFF
J: TRBJ1-2; D: .; V: TRBV12-3/TRBV12-4; size: .; DNA: TGTGCCAGCAGTTTTAGGGCGGGCTATGGCTACACCTTC; CDR3: CASSFRAGYGYTF
J: TRBJ1-1; D: TRBD1; V: TRBV6-5; size: .; DNA: TGTGCCAGCAGCCCCGGACAGGGGAAGACTGAAGCTTTCTTT; CDR3: CASSPGQGKTEAFF
J: TRBJ2-1; D: TRBD2; V: TRBV4-1; size: .; DNA: TGCGCCAGCAGCTCGGGTCCTAGCGGACCTTACAATGAGCAGTTCTTC; CDR3: CASSSGPSGPYNEQFF
J: TRBJ2-2; D: TRBD2; V: TRBV4-1; size: .; DNA: TGCGCCAGCAGCCGAGGAACCGGGACTAGCCATGCCGGGGAGCTGTTTTTT; CDR3: CASSRGTGTSHAGELFF
J: TRBJ2-3; D: TRBD2; V: TRBV29-1; size: .; DNA: TGCAGCGTTGACCAGCGGGAGGCCACAGATACGCAGTATTTT; CDR3: CSVDQREATDTQYF
J: TRBJ2-2; D: TRBD1; V: TRBV11-3; size: .; DNA: TGTGCCAGCAGCTCCGGGACAGGGCTCCCCGGGGAGCTGTTTTTT; CDR3: CASSSGTGLPGELFF
J: TRBJ1-3; D: .; V: TRBV15; size: .; DNA: TGTGCCACCAGCAGAGATCCTCCGAGCTCTGGAAACACCATATATTTT; CDR3: CATSRDPPSSGNTIYF
J: TRBJ2-3; D: .; V: TRBV5-1; size: .; DNA: TGCGCCAGCAGCCCCGGCGCGCCCGAGGCAGATACGCAGTATTTT; CDR3: CASSPGAPEADTQYF
J: TRBJ1-5; D: .; V: TRBV2; size: .; DNA: TGTGCCAGCAGTGAACGGGGGGGGAGGAGGCATTTT; CDR3: CASSERGGRRHF
J: TRBJ1-1; D: .; V: TRBV21-1; size: .; DNA: TGTGCCAGCAGCAAACCAGGACAGGAGAAGGGAACTGAAGCTTTCTTT; CDR3: CASSKPGQEKGTEAFF
J: TRBJ2-1; D: TRBD2; V: TRBV7-2; size: once; DNA: TGTGCCAGCAGCCTAGGACTAGCGGAAGTCAATGAGCAGTTCTTC; CDR3: CASSLGLAEVNEQFF
J: TRBJ2-1; D: .; V: TRBV11-3; size: .; DNA: TGTGCCAGCAGCTTAGATCTCCCAGGGTTAATCGTAGGTGAGCAGTTCTTC; CDR3: CASSLDLPGLIVGEQFF
J: TRBJ1-5; D: TRBD1; V: TRBV7-6; size: .; DNA: TGTGCCAGCAGCCCGGGACAGGGGAACAATCAGCCCCAGCATTTT; CDR3: CASSPGQGNNQPQHF
J: TRBJ2-7; D: .; V: TRBV7-3; size: few; DNA: TGTGCCAGCAGCTCGGGACACCTCGGAGAGCAGTACTTC; CDR3: CASSSGHLGEQYF
J: TRBJ2-7; D: TRBD2; V: TRBV27; size: .; DNA: TGTGCCAGCAGTTTATGGGAGCGGGAGGGCCCTCACTTC; CDR3: CASSLWEREGPHF
J: TRBJ1-5; D: TRBD1; V: TRBV12-5; size: .; DNA: TGTGCTAGTGGGTGGGACAGGGATCAGCCCCAGCATTTT; CDR3: CASGWDRDQPQHF
J: TRBJ2-5; D: TRBD1; V: TRBV19; size: .; DNA: TGTGCCAGTAGTACCCGACAGGGCACTCAAGAGACCCAGTACTTC; CDR3: CASSTRQGTQETQYF